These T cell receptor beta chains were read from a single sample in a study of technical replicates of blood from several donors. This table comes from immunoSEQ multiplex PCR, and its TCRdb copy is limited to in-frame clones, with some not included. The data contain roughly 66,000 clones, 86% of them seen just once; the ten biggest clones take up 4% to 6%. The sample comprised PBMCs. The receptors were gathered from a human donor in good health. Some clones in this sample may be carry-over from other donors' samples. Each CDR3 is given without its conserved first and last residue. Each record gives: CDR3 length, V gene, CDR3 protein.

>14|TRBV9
ASSARDSQIGETQY
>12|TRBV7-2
ASKRWTGAQPQH
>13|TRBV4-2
ASKSGSPSTDTQY
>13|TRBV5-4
ASSPGRGVSYEQY
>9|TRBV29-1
SGRQGNIQY
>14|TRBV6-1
ASSAGGSGRGNIQY
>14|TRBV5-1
ASSADSTSSNQPQH
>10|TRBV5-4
ASSPYRGEQF
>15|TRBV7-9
ASSLGETGARNQPQH
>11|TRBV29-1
SVQARYSYEQY
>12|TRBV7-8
ASSRLAVSYEQY
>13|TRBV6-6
ASSYYRTDTGELF
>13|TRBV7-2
ASSFSGTGTYEQY
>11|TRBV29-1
SVDLAGTGELF
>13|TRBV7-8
ASSLRPRNTGELF
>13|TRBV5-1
ASSSGQGHEETQY
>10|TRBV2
ASGSGIFEQY
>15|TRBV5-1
ASSLQARRGTGQGYT
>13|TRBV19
ASRQTGGAGHEQF
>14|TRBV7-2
ASSLVGSRANSPLH
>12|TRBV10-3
AVGPGLAVETQY
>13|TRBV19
ASKGEKGGDYEQY
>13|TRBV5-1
ASSPWGDSNQPQH
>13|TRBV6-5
ASSYEGSVVEELF
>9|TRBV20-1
SAENDYSIY